In its sample, the clone carrying this TCR beta chain was seen a few times. Its antigen is unknown. V shed 0 bases and J shed 7 bases, with 15 bases lying between them. The CDR3 totals 15 residues. Germline V lookup: CDR1 SGHNT, CDR2 YYREEE (reference sequence). The sample belongs to a study of cytomegalovirus exposure and HLA in healthy donors. PCR was performed using 60 Vbeta and 13 Jbeta primers. Clones were read by immunoSEQ multiplex PCR, and TCRdb kept only the in-frame ones, dropping some. Of 100,000 to 150,000 clones listed, around 73% are singletons. Study findings and constraints: According to the study, some 160 TCR beta chains were cytomegalovirus-associated.

The TCR originated in a woman aged 40 to 55 in good health and CMV-seropositive. The V gene is TRBV5-4, the J gene TRBJ2-3; D remains unclear. Sequencing was done on a sample of PBMCs. The CDR3 sequence is CASSLGVTGTNTQYF. The CDR3 bases are TGTGCCAGCAGCTTGGGAGTGACTGGCACGAATACGCAGTATTTT.